This paragraph reports one T cell receptor beta chain. Its antigen is currently unknown. This record belongs to a study of OX40 agonist ivuxolimab in advanced cancers. Study-level background: Three patients, one with hepatocellular carcinoma and two with cutaneous melanoma, achieved partial responses.

Generated by immunoSEQ multiplex PCR, the TCRdb table keeps only in-frame clones and is missing some. The sample shows some 61,000 clones, roughly four fifths of them seen only once. Study observations and caveats: CD8+ T cells showed, on average, more clonal expansion than CD4+ cells. Clonal expansion from baseline to week 6 occurred in both CD4+ and CD8+ T cells.

The CDR3 is 16 residues long. Germline CDR1 is MNHEY and CDR2 is SVGAGI. Trimming stripped 2 bases from V and 4 bases from J, with 14 bases between. The origin of this receptor is an adult with an advanced solid tumor such as melanoma, head and neck, liver or kidney cancer. The sequencing used CD4+ or CD8+ T cells sorted from blood, collected in a trial of the OX40 agonist ivuxolimab. V usage is TRBV6-5 and J usage is TRBJ1-4, with D hard to call. CDR3 region: CASSYAYGSINEKLFF. The CDR3 DNA is TGTGCCAGCAGTTACGCTTACGGCAGCATTAATGAAAAACTGTTTTTT.